This TCR beta chain is from a study of OX40 agonist ivuxolimab in advanced cancers. General study results and limits: Clonal expansion from baseline to week 6 occurred in both CD4+ and CD8+ T cells. In a subset of nonresponders, normalized T-cell clonal expansion was also low.

The data were produced by immunoSEQ multiplex PCR, yet TCRdb's version contains in-frame clones alone and is incomplete. This repertoire shows some 74,000 clones, less than 90% found once; its top ten account for 0.5% to 0.6%. CDR3 length: 15 amino acids. Germline assignment: CDR1 MRHNA and CDR2 SNTAGT. Trimming removed 0 bases from V and 8 bases from J; junction bases left unmatched: 6. Patients were ruled out by autoimmune disease history or systemic immunosuppression. Concerning this clone itself: Its specificity is not known.

The sequence derives from an adult with an advanced solid tumor such as melanoma, head and neck, liver or kidney cancer. This chain links TRBV6-4 with TRBJ2-1, with 8 nucleotides matching TRBD1. The sample was CD4+ or CD8+ T cells sorted from blood, taken in a trial of the OX40 agonist ivuxolimab. CDR3 protein: CASSDSDRGLDEQFF. For the CDR3, the DNA is TGTGCCAGCAGTGACTCAGACAGGGGTTTGGATGAGCAGTTCTTC.